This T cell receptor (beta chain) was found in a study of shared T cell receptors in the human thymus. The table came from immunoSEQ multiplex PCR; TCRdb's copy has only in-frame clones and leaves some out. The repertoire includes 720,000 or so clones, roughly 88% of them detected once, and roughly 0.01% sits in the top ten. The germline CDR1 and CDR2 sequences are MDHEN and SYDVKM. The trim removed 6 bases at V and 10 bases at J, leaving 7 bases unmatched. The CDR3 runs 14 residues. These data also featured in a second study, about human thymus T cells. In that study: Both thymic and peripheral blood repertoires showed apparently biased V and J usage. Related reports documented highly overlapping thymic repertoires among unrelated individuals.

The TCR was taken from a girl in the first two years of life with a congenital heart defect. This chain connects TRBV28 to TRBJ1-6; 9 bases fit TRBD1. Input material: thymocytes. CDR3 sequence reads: CASSPQGAGSPLHF. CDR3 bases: TGTGCCAGCAGCCCACAGGGGGCTGGGTCACCCCTCCACTTT.